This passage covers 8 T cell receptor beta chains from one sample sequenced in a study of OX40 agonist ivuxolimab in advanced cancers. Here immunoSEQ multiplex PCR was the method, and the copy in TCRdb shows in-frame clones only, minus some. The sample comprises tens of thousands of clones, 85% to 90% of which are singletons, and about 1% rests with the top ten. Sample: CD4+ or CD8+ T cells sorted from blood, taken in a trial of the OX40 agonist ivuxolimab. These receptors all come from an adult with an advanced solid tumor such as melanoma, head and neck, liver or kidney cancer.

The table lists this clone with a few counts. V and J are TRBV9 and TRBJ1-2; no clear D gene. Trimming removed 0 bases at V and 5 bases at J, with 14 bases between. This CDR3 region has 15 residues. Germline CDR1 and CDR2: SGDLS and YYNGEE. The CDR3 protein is CASSVGPGAGYGYTF. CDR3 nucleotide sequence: TGTGCCAGCAGCGTAGGTCCAGGTGCGGGGTATGGCTACACCTTC.

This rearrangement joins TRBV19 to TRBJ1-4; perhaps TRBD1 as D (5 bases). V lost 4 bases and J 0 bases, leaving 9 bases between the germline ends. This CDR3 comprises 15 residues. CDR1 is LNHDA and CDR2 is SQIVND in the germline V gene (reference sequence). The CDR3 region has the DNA TGTGCCAGTAGTAATTGGGGGACAACTAATGAAAAACTGTTTTTT. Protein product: CASSNWGTTNEKLFF.

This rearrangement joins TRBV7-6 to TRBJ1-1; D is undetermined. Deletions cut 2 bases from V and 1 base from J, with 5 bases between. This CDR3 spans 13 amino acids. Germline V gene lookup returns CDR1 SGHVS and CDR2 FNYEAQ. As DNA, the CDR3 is TGTGCCAGCAGCTTAATTGAGAACACTGAAGCTTTCTTT. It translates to CASSLIENTEAFF. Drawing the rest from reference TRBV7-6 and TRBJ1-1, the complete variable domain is GAGVSQSPRYKVTKRGQDVALRCDPISGHVSLYWYRQALGQGPEFLTYFNYEAQQDKSGLPNDRFSAERPEGSISTLTIQRTEQRDSAMYRCASSLIENTEAFFGQGTRLTVV.

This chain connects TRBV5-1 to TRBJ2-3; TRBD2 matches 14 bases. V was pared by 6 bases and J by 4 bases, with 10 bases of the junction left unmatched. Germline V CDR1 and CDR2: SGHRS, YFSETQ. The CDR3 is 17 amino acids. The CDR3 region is CASTGATSGRASDTQYF. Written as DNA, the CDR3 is TGCGCCAGCACCGGGGCGACTAGCGGGAGGGCCTCAGATACGCAGTATTTT.

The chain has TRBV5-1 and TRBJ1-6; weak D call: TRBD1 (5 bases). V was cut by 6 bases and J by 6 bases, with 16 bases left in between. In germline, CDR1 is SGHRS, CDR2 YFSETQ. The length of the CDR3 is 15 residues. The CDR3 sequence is CASTFGQRGNSPLHF. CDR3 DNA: TGCGCCAGCACCTTCGGCCAAAGGGGTAATTCACCCCTCCACTTT.

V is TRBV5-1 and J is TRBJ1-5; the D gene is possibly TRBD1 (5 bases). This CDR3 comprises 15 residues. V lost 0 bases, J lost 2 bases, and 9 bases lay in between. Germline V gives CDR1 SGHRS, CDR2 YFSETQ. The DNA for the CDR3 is TGCGCCAGCAGCTTGGCGGGGCAGGGCAATCAGCCCCAGCATTTT. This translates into CASSLAGQGNQPQHF.

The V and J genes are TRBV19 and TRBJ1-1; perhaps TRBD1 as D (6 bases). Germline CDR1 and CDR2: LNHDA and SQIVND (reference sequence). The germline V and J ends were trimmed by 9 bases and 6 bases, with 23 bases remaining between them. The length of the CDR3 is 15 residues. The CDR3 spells CASLRGEEGVPEAFF. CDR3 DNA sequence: TGTGCCAGCCTCCGGGGCGAAGAGGGGGTCCCTGAAGCTTTCTTT.

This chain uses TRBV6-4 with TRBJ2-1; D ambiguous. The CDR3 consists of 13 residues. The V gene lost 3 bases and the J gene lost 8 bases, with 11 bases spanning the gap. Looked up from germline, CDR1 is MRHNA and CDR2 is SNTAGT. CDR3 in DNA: TGTGCCAGCAGTGAGGCCAGGTCGTATGAGCAGTTCTTC. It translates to CASSEARSYEQFF.